This passage covers 23 T cell receptor beta chains from one sample sequenced in a study of cytomegalovirus exposure and HLA in healthy donors. 60 Vbeta and 13 Jbeta primers were used in PCR. This table comes from immunoSEQ multiplex PCR, and its TCRdb copy is limited to in-frame clones, with some not included. The data show about 130,000 clones, with about 10% seen just once and around 5% held by the top ten. The sequencing input was PBMCs. These receptors came from a woman younger than 35 in good health and CMV-seropositive.

V is TRBV7-2 and J is TRBJ2-2; D not certain. V was pared by 1 base and J by 4 bases, with 7 bases between. The CDR3 is 14 amino acids. Looked up from germline, CDR1 is SGHTA and CDR2 is FQGNSA. CDR3 amino acids: CASSLDPSTGELFF. The CDR3 DNA is TGTGCCAGCAGCTTAGACCCGAGCACCGGGGAGCTGTTTTTT.

This chain joins TRBV2 and TRBJ2-3, with a possible D match to TRBD2 (6 bases). V lost 6 bases and J 3 bases, leaving 16 bases between the germline ends. The CDR3 consists of 15 residues. Germline-derived CDR1 and CDR2 are SNHLY and FYNNEI. CDR3 in amino acids: CASRFGREQTDTQYF. Written as DNA, the CDR3 is TGTGCCAGCAGGTTTGGTCGGGAGCAAACAGATACGCAGTATTTT. The complete variable domain, with remaining parts taken from reference TRBV2 and TRBJ2-3, reads EPEVTQTPSHQVTQMGQEVILRCVPISNHLYFYWYRQILGQKVEFLVSFYNNEISEKSEIFDDQFSVERPDGSNFTLKIRSTKLEDSAMYFCASRFGREQTDTQYFGPGTRLTVL.

This chain links TRBV5-1 with TRBJ1-2; D is ambiguous. The germline CDR1 and CDR2 sequences are SGHRS and YFSETQ. V was clipped by 2 bases and J by 0 bases, with 11 bases between them. This CDR3 is 15 amino acids long. CDR3 sequence (DNA): TGCGCCAGCAGCTTCGGGGATAGGGCTAACTATGGCTACACCTTC. This gives the protein CASSFGDRANYGYTF.

This clone was seen more than once but under ten times. The rearrangement uses TRBV6-6 and TRBJ2-1; TRBD2 might be the D (5 bases). CDR1 and CDR2 from the germline V gene are MNHNY and SVGAGI (reference sequence). With 5 bases removed from V and 0 bases from J, the gap between germline ends came to 11 bases. This CDR3 comprises 15 residues. Written as DNA, the CDR3 is TGTGCCAGCAGTGTAACTCGGGGCTCCTACAATGAGCAGTTCTTC. This sequence encodes CASSVTRGSYNEQFF.

The chain employs TRBV6-1 and TRBJ1-5; D uncertain. Trimming removed 11 bases from V and 7 bases from J, with 12 bases in between. This CDR3 comprises 11 residues. CDR1 is MNHNS and CDR2 is SASEGT in the germline V gene. The CDR3 loop is CAGGLRQPQHF. For the CDR3, the DNA is TGTGCCGGAGGTCTCCGGCAGCCCCAGCATTTT.

The chain is built from TRBV27 and TRBJ1-2, with a tentative D call TRBD1 (6 bases). The germline V gene encodes CDR1 MNHEY and CDR2 SMNVEV (reference sequence). The CDR3 is 17 amino acids. Between the trimmed V and J ends, which lost 5 bases and 6 bases, there was a span of 25 bases. The CDR3 loop reads CASSNVGGWGREDGYTF. The CDR3 nucleotides read TGTGCCAGCAGTAATGTTGGGGGCTGGGGGAGAGAGGATGGCTACACCTTC.

This clone has just a few counts. CDR3 residues: CATQDKRNTGELFF. CDR3 DNA sequence: TGTGCCACCCAGGACAAGCGGAACACCGGGGAGCTGTTTTTT. This sequence joins TRBV2 and TRBJ2-2; D is possibly TRBD1 (5 bases). V was cut by 10 bases and J by 1 base, with 13 bases left in between. The CDR3 loop spans 14 amino acids. Germline V gives CDR1 SNHLY, CDR2 FYNNEI.

This chain joins TRBV11-2 and TRBJ2-2; 9 positions agree with TRBD2. Germline lookup yields CDR1 SGHAT and CDR2 FQNNGV. The CDR3 runs 17 residues. J lost 7 bases, V lost 2 bases, and 11 bases had no gene match. Here the CDR3 reads CASSLFVLAGRIGELFF. The CDR3 nucleotides read TGTGCCAGCAGCTTATTTGTCCTAGCGGGAAGGATCGGGGAGCTGTTTTTT.

The chain recombines TRBV5-6 with TRBJ1-1, with TRBD1 matching 7 bases. The CDR3 consists of 15 residues. Germline CDR1 SGHDT, CDR2 YYEEEE. Trimming removed 1 base from V and 5 bases from J; junction bases left unmatched: 8. CDR3 in amino acids: CASSLQGQVLTEAFF. CDR3 DNA sequence: TGTGCCAGCAGCTTGCAAGGACAGGTTTTGACTGAAGCTTTCTTT.

This clone has only a few counts. The CDR3 region has the DNA TGTGCCACCAGCAGAGATTTAGAGAATGAAAAACTGTTTTTT. As protein: CATSRDLENEKLFF. The chain joins TRBV15 to TRBJ1-4; D unclear. The CDR3 runs to 14 residues. Germline lookup yields CDR1 LNHNV and CDR2 YYDKDF (reference sequence). V was pared by 0 bases and J by 5 bases, with 7 bases between.

About this clone itself: One end of the junction varies from germline; a read error may be responsible. V gene TRBV11-3 combines with J gene TRBJ2-3; no clear D. Germline CDR1 reads SGHNT; CDR2 reads YENEEA. CDR3 length: 14 amino acids. The CDR3 nucleotides are TGTGCTAGCAGTTACGGTCCCCCCGGGGATACGCAGTATTTT. Its translation is CASSYGPPGDTQYF.

This chain links TRBV2 with TRBJ2-7; TRBD1 matches 12 bases. This CDR3 is 13 amino acids long. V lost 8 bases and J lost 9; bases outside the gene matches: 8. Per germline, CDR1 SNHLY and CDR2 FYNNEI. In DNA, the CDR3 is TGTGCCAGCTGGGACAGGGGGCGTCGGGTGCAGTACTTC. As protein: CASWDRGRRVQYF.

Worth noting for this clone: The junction does not match germline at one end; this may be a read error. This sample includes further DNA sequences coding for the same CDR3. V usage is TRBV18 and J usage is TRBJ1-5; D gene ambiguous. Germline V gene sequence: CDR1 KGHSH, CDR2 LQKENI. This CDR3 region has 14 residues. CDR3 in amino acids: CASSPSVSNQPQHF. The CDR3 bases are TGCGCCAGCTCACCCTCAGTGTCCAATCAGCCCCAGCATTTT.

The genes are TRBV7-2 and TRBJ1-4; a possible D gene is TRBD1 (5 bases). Germline V gives CDR1 SGHTA, CDR2 FQGNSA. Trimming pared 5 bases from V and 3 bases from J, leaving 13 bases between. The CDR3 spans 15 residues. The CDR3 reads CASSAGTAANEKLFF. In DNA form, the CDR3 reads TGTGCCAGCAGCGCAGGGACTGCTGCTAATGAAAAACTGTTTTTT.

In this sample, this clone turned up a few times. The rearrangement uses TRBV16 and TRBJ1-5; possibly TRBD1 for D (6 bases). V gave up 0 bases and J gave up 2 bases, with 8 bases separating them. This CDR3 is 15 amino acids long. CDR1 is KGHSY and CDR2 is FQNENV in the germline V gene. As DNA, the CDR3 is TGTGCCAGCAGCCAATCGCGACAGGGCAATCAGCCCCAGCATTTT. Translated: CASSQSRQGNQPQHF.

J is TRBJ1-1 and V is TRBV15; TRBD1 aligns across 8 bases. Germline V gene sequence: CDR1 LNHNV, CDR2 YYDKDF (reference sequence). V gave up 1 base and J gave up 10 bases; unmatched junction bases: 8. This CDR3 region has 14 residues. CDR3 loop: CATSRGTGPFRAFF. The CDR3 nucleotides are TGTGCCACCAGCAGAGGGACAGGGCCGTTTAGAGCTTTCTTT.

This clone appeared a few times. The J gene is TRBJ2-3, the V gene TRBV5-4, with 8 nucleotides matching TRBD2. The CDR3 spans 16 residues. Germline trimming cut 4 bases from V and 1 base from J; bases unmatched to any gene: 8. CDR1 and CDR2 from the germline V gene are SGHNT and YYREEE (reference sequence). The CDR3 bases are TGTGCCAGCAGCCCGGGACGGCGGGAGGGCACAGATACGCAGTATTTT. Residues: CASSPGRREGTDTQYF.

The chain employs TRBV9 and TRBJ1-2; a weak D match, TRBD1 (6 bases). Trimming removed 6 bases from V and 3 bases from J, with 15 bases in between. This CDR3 contains 14 residues. Looked up from germline, CDR1 is SGDLS and CDR2 is YYNGEE. Here the CDR3 DNA reads TGTGCCAGCACCCTACAGGGTTTAGACTATGGCTACACCTTC. Translated, it gives CASTLQGLDYGYTF.

This clone came up a few times. The V and J genes are TRBV7-9 and TRBJ2-1, with TRBD1 identical over 10 bases. The CDR3 runs 15 residues. The germline V gene encodes CDR1 SEHNR and CDR2 FQNEAQ (reference sequence). The V gene end was trimmed by 6 bases and the J gene end by 8 bases; junction bases not matched to a gene: 10. CDR3 sequence reads: CASRFGQGGGHEQFF. CDR3 nucleotide sequence: TGTGCCAGCAGATTCGGACAGGGGGGGGGCCATGAGCAGTTCTTC.

This clone was picked up a small number of times. The chain combines TRBV9 with TRBJ2-1, with 8 bases lining up with TRBD1. The CDR3 is 17 amino acids. The trim removed 2 bases at V and 2 bases at J, leaving 9 bases unmatched. Germline CDR1 SGDLS, CDR2 YYNGEE. CDR3 sequence (DNA): TGTGCCAGCAGCGTCGGCCGACAGGGGATGACCTACAATGAGCAGTTCTTC. Amino acid sequence: CASSVGRQGMTYNEQFF.

The chain uses TRBV27 and TRBJ2-1; TRBD2 agrees at 8 bases. Germline lookup yields CDR1 MNHEY and CDR2 SMNVEV (reference sequence). The CDR3 covers 15 residues. J was trimmed by 1 base and V by 6 bases; bases with no gene match: 5. The CDR3 loop is CASRSIAGSYNEQFF. The CDR3 DNA reads as TGTGCCAGCAGATCTATAGCGGGATCCTACAATGAGCAGTTCTTC.

The table lists this clone with a few counts. The V gene is TRBV6-5, the J gene TRBJ2-1; weak D call: TRBD2 (5 bases). The ends were cut back, 2 bases at V and 8 bases at J, with 13 bases in the middle. This CDR3 is 14 amino acids long. CDR1 is MNHEY and CDR2 is SVGAGI in the germline V gene. The CDR3 DNA is TGTGCCAGCAGTTACCGTGCTAGCACCGATGAGCAGTTCTTC. It encodes CASSYRASTDEQFF.

This clone was detected a few times. V usage is TRBV6-5 and J usage is TRBJ2-1; 8 bases agree with TRBD1. Trimming took 2 bases from V and 7 from J; bases not matched to a gene: 1. The CDR3 sequence is 13 residues long. CDR1 MNHEY and CDR2 SVGAGI come from the germline V gene. This CDR3 reads CASSYDRGNEQFF. CDR3 coding DNA: TGTGCCAGCAGTTACGACAGGGGAAATGAGCAGTTCTTC.